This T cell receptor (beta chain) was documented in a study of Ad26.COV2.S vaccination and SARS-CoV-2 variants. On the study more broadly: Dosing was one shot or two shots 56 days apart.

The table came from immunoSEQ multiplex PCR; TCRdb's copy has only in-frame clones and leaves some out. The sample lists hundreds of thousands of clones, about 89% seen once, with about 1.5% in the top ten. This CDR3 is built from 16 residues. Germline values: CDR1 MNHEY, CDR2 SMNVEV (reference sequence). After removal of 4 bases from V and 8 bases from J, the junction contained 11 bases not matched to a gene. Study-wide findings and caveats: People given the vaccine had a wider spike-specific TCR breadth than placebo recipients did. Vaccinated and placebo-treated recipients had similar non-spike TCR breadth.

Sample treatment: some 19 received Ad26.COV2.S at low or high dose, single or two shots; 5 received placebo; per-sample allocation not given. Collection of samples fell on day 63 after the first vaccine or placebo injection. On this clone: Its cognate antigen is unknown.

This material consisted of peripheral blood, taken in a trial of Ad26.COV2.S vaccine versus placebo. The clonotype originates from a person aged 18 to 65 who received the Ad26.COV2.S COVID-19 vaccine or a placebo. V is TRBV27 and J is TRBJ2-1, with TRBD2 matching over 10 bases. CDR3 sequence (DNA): TGTGCCAGCAGTTCCCAAGGAGCGGGAGGGCTCGATGAGCAGTTCTTC. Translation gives CASSSQGAGGLDEQFF.